Listed below are T cell receptor beta chains from one sample, sequenced in a study of sequential checkpoint blockade in melanoma. The repertoire was sequenced with immunoSEQ multiplex PCR; TCRdb's copy has only in-frame clones and lacks some. The table has approximately 1,500 clones, around 74% seen once; the top ten hold roughly 23%. This specimen consisted of CD8+ T cells sorted from blood (inferred from file names), obtained from a patient given nivolumab and ipilimumab in sequence. The receptors were sampled from a human donor with melanoma. CDR3s include the opening cysteine and the closing phenylalanine or tryptophan. The order of the fields is CDR3 protein, CDR3 DNA, J gene, V gene, clone size, D gene. D genes are given only for firm matches. The size of a clone is reported for some rows only, either as once, few or many, or as a class for expanded clones.

CASTAGIYGYTF	TGTGCCAGCACCGCCGGGATCTATGGCTACACCTTC	TRBJ1-2	TRBV6-6	.	.
CASSVEAGLSYEQYF	TGTGCCAGCAGCGTAGAGGCAGGCCTCTCCTACGAGCAGTACTTC	TRBJ2-7	TRBV9	.	.
CASSWNGASYGYTF	TGTGCCAGCAGTTGGAATGGGGCCTCCTATGGCTACACCTTC	TRBJ1-2	TRBV6-5	.	.
CASSLGGDSSYGQYF	TGTGCCAGCAGCTTAGGGGGGGACAGCTCTTACGGACAGTACTTC	TRBJ2-5	TRBV7-9	.	.
CASSLGTIYEQYF	TGTGCCAGCAGCTTAGGGACAATCTACGAGCAGTACTTC	TRBJ2-7	TRBV7-9	few	.
CASNGGFTDTQYF	TGTGCCAGTAACGGGGGGTTCACAGATACGCAGTATTTT	TRBJ2-3	TRBV19	.	TRBD2
CAWSPGGRQPQHF	TGTGCCTGGAGTCCAGGGGGCCGGCAGCCCCAGCATTTT	TRBJ1-5	TRBV30	.	TRBD1
CSAREVYEQFF	TGCAGTGCTCGGGAAGTTTATGAGCAGTTCTTC	TRBJ2-1	TRBV20-1	.	.
CASSLARGTYGEQYF	TGTGCCAGCAGCTTAGCGCGGGGGACCTACGGCGAGCAGTACTTC	TRBJ2-7	TRBV11-1	.	TRBD2
CASSQEQGEPQHF	TGTGCCAGCAGCCAAGAACAGGGAGAGCCCCAGCATTTT	TRBJ1-5	TRBV7-9	.	.
CASSMGSFYGYTF	TGTGCCAGTAGTATGGGCAGCTTCTATGGCTACACCTTC	TRBJ1-2	TRBV19	.	.
CASTLWGAGYGYTF	TGTGCCAGCACCCTTTGGGGAGCCGGCTATGGCTACACCTTC	TRBJ1-2	TRBV28	.	.
CASSASTGSSYEQYF	TGTGCCAGCAGCGCCTCGACAGGTAGCTCCTACGAGCAGTACTTC	TRBJ2-7	TRBV9	.	.
CASSLLQGAKGNTIYF	TGTGCCAGCAGCTTGTTACAGGGGGCGAAGGGAAACACCATATATTTT	TRBJ1-3	TRBV13	.	TRBD1
CASSFEGDQPQHF	TGCGCCAGCAGCTTTGAAGGAGATCAGCCCCAGCATTTT	TRBJ1-5	TRBV5-1	.	.
CAWGGRVTGELFF	TGTGCCTGGGGAGGGCGGGTCACCGGGGAGCTGTTTTTT	TRBJ2-2	TRBV30	.	.
CASSGGFSYEQYF	TGTGCCAGCTCAGGGGGTTTCTCCTACGAGCAGTACTTC	TRBJ2-7	TRBV7-9	.	TRBD1
CASSSDQRSPYEQYF	TGTGCCAGCAGCTCGGACCAGCGGTCGCCCTACGAGCAGTACTTC	TRBJ2-7	TRBV5-5	.	.
CASSFRDWGLYEQYF	TGTGCCAGCAGCTTCAGGGACTGGGGACTCTACGAGCAGTACTTC	TRBJ2-7	TRBV7-9	few	.
CAWSVDQGEQYF	TGTGCCTGGAGTGTGGACCAGGGGGAGCAGTACTTC	TRBJ2-7	TRBV30	.	.
CAWNDKTNEKLFF	TGTGCCTGGAATGACAAGACTAATGAAAAACTGTTTTTT	TRBJ1-4	TRBV30	.	.
CASSAPSQVGKGNGYTF	TGTGCCAGCAGCGCCCCCTCACAGGTGGGGAAAGGAAATGGCTACACCTTC	TRBJ1-2	TRBV9	once	.
CASSQAAGGNYGYTF	TGCGCCAGCAGCCAAGCGGCAGGGGGCAACTATGGCTACACCTTC	TRBJ1-2	TRBV4-3	.	TRBD1
CASSSREDYGYTF	TGTGCCAGCTCAAGCAGGGAGGACTATGGCTACACCTTC	TRBJ1-2	TRBV18	few	.
CASSLIQDTLHGYTF	TGTGCCAGCAGCTTGATACAGGACACCCTGCATGGCTACACCTTC	TRBJ1-2	TRBV5-6	.	.
CATSTYTSGYTF	TGTGCCACCAGCACTTACACCTCTGGCTACACCTTC	TRBJ1-2	TRBV15	.	.
CASSWRQGSTEAFF	TGTGCCAGCAGTTGGAGACAGGGTTCCACTGAAGCTTTCTTT	TRBJ1-1	TRBV28	.	TRBD1
CASSLGGQPQHF	TGTGCCAGCAGCTTAGGGGGCCAGCCCCAGCATTTT	TRBJ1-5	TRBV7-9	.	.
CASSPLPGQVNYEQYF	TGTGCCAGCAGCCCTCTGCCGGGACAGGTTAACTACGAGCAGTACTTC	TRBJ2-7	TRBV9	.	TRBD1
CASSLTGGQAGANTGELFF	TGTGCCAGCAGCCTAACGGGGGGACAAGCGGGAGCGAACACCGGGGAGCTGTTTTTT	TRBJ2-2	TRBV19	.	TRBD2
CASSSQGSGRSRYEQYF	TGTGCCAGCAGTTCCCAGGGTAGCGGGAGGTCTCGCTACGAGCAGTACTTC	TRBJ2-7	TRBV11-3	.	TRBD2
CASSQPSQGQEKLFF	TGTGCCAGCAGCCAACCTAGTCAGGGGCAGGAAAAACTGTTTTTT	TRBJ1-4	TRBV14	.	.
CASSNLQEGPGEQYF	TGTGCCAGCAGCAACCTACAGGAGGGGCCCGGGGAGCAGTACTTC	TRBJ2-7	TRBV4-2	large	.
CASTPSPADYEQYF	TGTGCCAGCACGCCCTCCCCGGCGGACTACGAGCAGTACTTC	TRBJ2-7	TRBV6-6	.	.
CASSQVLAGSYEQYF	TGCGCCAGCAGCCAAGTTTTGGCGGGGTCGTACGAGCAGTACTTC	TRBJ2-7	TRBV4-1	few	.
CASSLRLRAGGSPYEQYF	TGTGCCAGCAGCTTGAGGCTACGAGCGGGGGGGTCCCCCTACGAGCAGTACTTC	TRBJ2-7	TRBV5-4	.	TRBD2
CASIHGTSCSGNTIYF	TGCGCCTCGATCCACGGGACATCCTGCTCTGGAAACACCATATATTTT	TRBJ1-3	TRBV23-1	.	.
CASSIPAGQGARQPQHF	TGTGCCAGCAGTATTCCGGCGGGACAGGGGGCCAGGCAGCCCCAGCATTTT	TRBJ1-5	TRBV25-1	.	TRBD1
CASSTYRTGDYGYTF	TGTGCCAGCAGTACCTACCGGACAGGGGACTATGGCTACACCTTC	TRBJ1-2	TRBV6-5	.	TRBD1
CASRRRDSYEQYF	TGTGCCAGCAGGAGGCGGGACTCCTACGAGCAGTACTTC	TRBJ2-7	TRBV21-1	once	.
CASSQQWGGEAFF	TGCGCCAGCAGCCAACAATGGGGAGGTGAAGCTTTCTTT	TRBJ1-1	TRBV4-1	once	.
CASSLRPQEYNQPQHF	TGTGCCAGCAGCTTGAGGCCACAGGAATACAATCAGCCCCAGCATTTT	TRBJ1-5	TRBV5-6	.	.
CASSGTSGRTYEQYF	TGTGCCAGCAGTGGGACTAGCGGGAGAACCTACGAGCAGTACTTC	TRBJ2-7	TRBV2	few	TRBD2
CASSEDRGRWDQPQHF	TGTGCCAGCAGCGAGGACAGGGGACGGTGGGATCAGCCCCAGCATTTT	TRBJ1-5	TRBV4-2	.	TRBD1
CASSFEGDQPQHF	TGCGCCAGCAGCTTTGAAGGGGATCAGCCCCAGCATTTT	TRBJ1-5	TRBV5-1	.	.
CASSFSGSAPEQYF	TGTGCCAGCAGTTTCAGCGGGAGTGCCCCCGAGCAGTACTTC	TRBJ2-7	TRBV2	.	TRBD2
CASSSRLAGYEQYF	TGTGCCAGCAGCTCTAGACTAGCGGGCTACGAGCAGTACTTC	TRBJ2-7	TRBV7-9	.	TRBD2
CASSQARGGDEQYF	TGTGCCAGCAGCCAAGCCCGGGGGGGGGACGAGCAGTACTTC	TRBJ2-7	TRBV14	.	TRBD2
CASSLGLAFSSYEQYF	TGTGCCAGCAGCTTAGGGCTAGCGTTCAGCTCCTACGAGCAGTACTTC	TRBJ2-7	TRBV7-2	large	.